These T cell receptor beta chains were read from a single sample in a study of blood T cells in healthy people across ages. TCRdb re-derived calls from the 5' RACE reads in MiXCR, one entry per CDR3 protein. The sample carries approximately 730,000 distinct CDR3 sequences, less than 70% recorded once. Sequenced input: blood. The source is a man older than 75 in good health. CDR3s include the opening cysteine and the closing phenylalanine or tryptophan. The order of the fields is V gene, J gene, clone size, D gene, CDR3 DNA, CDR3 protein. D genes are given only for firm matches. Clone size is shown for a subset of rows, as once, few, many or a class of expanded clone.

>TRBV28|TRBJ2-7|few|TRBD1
TGTGCCAGCACAACAGGGGGCTCCTACGAGCAGTACTTC
CASTTGGSYEQYF
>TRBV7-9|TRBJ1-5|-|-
TGTGCCAGCAGCCCCCTAAAGGGGTCAGTTCAGCCCCAGCATTTT
CASSPLKGSVQPQHF
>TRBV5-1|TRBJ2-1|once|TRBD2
TGCGCCAGCAGCTTGGTGGCGGGAGAGTACAATGAGCAGTTCTTC
CASSLVAGEYNEQFF
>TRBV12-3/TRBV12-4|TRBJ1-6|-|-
TGTGCCAGCAGTTTAAACAGTGAGGGGAGTCCCCTCCACTTT
CASSLNSEGSPLHF
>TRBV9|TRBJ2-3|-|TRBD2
TGTGCCAGCAGCGTAGTGGCGGGAGAGGCAGATACGCAGTATTTT
CASSVVAGEADTQYF
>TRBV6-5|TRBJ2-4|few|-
TGTGCCAGCAGCCTAGGGGCCATTCAGTACTTC
CASSLGAIQYF
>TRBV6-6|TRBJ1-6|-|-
TGTGCCAGCGGCAGGGACGGAAGAACGATCAATTCACCCCTCCACTTT
CASGRDGRTINSPLHF
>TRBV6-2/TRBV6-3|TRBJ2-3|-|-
TGTGCCAGCAGAGGTGGGGGCCAGGCTGCACACAGAGACGCGTATTTT
CASRGGGQAAHRDAYF
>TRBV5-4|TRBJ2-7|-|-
TGTGCCAGCAGCTTGGGGGCACTCTTCTCCTACGAGCAGTACTTC
CASSLGALFSYEQYF
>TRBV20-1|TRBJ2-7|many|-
TGCAGTGCTCGAGCAGATCAGGGCTTAGGTCGGGAGCAGTACTTC
CSARADQGLGREQYF
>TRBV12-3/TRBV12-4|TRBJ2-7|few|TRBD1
TGTGCCAGCAGCACTGGACAGGGCCACCGCGAGCAGTACTTC
CASSTGQGHREQYF
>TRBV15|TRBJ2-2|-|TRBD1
TGTGCCACCAGCCCGGACAGGGGGGTCACCGGGGAGCTGTTTTTT
CATSPDRGVTGELFF
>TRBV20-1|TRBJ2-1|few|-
TGCAGTGCTAGAGATCTCACCGGCCAGCGACATGAGCAGTTCTTC
CSARDLTGQRHEQFF
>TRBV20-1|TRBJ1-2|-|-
TGCAGTGGATCAGGGGCAGGTAGCTATGGCTACACCTTC
CSGSGAGSYGYTF
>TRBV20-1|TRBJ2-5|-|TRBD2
TGCAGTGCTGGACGTAGCGGGAGTTACCAAGAGACCCAGTACTTC
CSAGRSGSYQETQYF
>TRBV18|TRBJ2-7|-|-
TGTGCCAGCTCACCATCAGGGGTCGACGAGCAGTACTTC
CASSPSGVDEQYF
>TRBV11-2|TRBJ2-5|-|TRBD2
TGTGCCAGCAGCCCGGGACTAGTCCTAGGTGAGCAGTACTTC
CASSPGLVLGEQYF
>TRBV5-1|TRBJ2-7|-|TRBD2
TGCGCCAGCAGGGCCGGGACTAACGCCGCCAATGAGCAGTACTTC
CASRAGTNAANEQYF
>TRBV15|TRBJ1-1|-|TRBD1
TGTGCCACCAGCAGAGATCGGTATATGTCAGGACAGGGGTACACTGAAGCTTTCTTT
CATSRDRYMSGQGYTEAFF
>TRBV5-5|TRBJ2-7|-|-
TGTGCCAGCAGCTTGGAGAGACTAGGCGCGGCCGAGCAGTACTTC
CASSLERLGAAEQYF
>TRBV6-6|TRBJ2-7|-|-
TGTGCCAGCAGGGGAGCTGTGAGGGATGCCTACGAGCAGTACTTC
CASRGAVRDAYEQYF
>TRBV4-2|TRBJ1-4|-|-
TGTGCCAGCAGCCTAGCCCTTGGGGAGGAAAAACTGTTTTTT
CASSLALGEEKLFF
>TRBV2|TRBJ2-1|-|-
TGTGCCAGCAGTCTGGGAGCTACCAATGAGCAGTTCTTC
CASSLGATNEQFF
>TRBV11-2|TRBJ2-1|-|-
TGTGCCAGCAGCCCCCTTCTGCGGCCCTACAATGAGCAGTTCTTC
CASSPLLRPYNEQFF
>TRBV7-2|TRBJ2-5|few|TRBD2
TGTGCCAGCATGTCGGGCGGGAGCGGGCAAGAGACCCAGTACTTC
CASMSGGSGQETQYF
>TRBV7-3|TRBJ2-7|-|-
TGTGCCAGCAGCTTAACCCCAGGGGAAGGGGAGCAGTACTTC
CASSLTPGEGEQYF
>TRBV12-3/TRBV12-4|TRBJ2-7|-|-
TGTGCCAGCAGCCCACAGGGTGGCCACGAGCAGTACTTC
CASSPQGGHEQYF
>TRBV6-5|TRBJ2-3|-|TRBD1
TGTGCCAGCACTGGACAGGATGGGCACAGATACGCGTATTTT
CASTGQDGHRYAYF
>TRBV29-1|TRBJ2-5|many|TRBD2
TGCAGCGTTGAAGCTAGCGGGATAGAGACCCAGTACTTC
CSVEASGIETQYF
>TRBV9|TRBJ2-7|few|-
TGTGCCAGCAGCGTAGACCCCCTCAACCCCTACGAGCAGTACTTC
CASSVDPLNPYEQYF
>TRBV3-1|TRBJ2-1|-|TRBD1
TGTGCCAGCAGCCAAGGACAGGGTAAGAATGAGCAGTTCTTC
CASSQGQGKNEQFF
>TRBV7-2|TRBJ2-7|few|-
TGTGCCAGCACCTACGGCGGGCTTGGGGGATACGAGCAGTACTTC
CASTYGGLGGYEQYF
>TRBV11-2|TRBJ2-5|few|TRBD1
TGTGCCAGCAGCTTTCAGGGGGCCTATGAGACCCAGTACTTC
CASSFQGAYETQYF
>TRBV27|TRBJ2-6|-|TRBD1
TGTGCCAGCAGTTATACAGGGGCCTCCTTCAGCTCTGGGGCCAACGTCCTGACTTTC
CASSYTGASFSSGANVLTF
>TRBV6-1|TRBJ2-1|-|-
TGTGCCAGCAGTGAATTTCGGTCCTACAATGAGCAGTTCTTC
CASSEFRSYNEQFF
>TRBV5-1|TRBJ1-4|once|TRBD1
TGCGCCAGCAGCACTACAGGGGTCTCTAATGAAAAACTGTTTTTT
CASSTTGVSNEKLFF
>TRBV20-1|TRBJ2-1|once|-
TGCAGTGCTCCAACGGGGCAACGGGCAGACAATGAGCAGTTCTTC
CSAPTGQRADNEQFF
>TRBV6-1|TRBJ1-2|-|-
TGTGCCAGCAGTGCCCCAGCAGTGAGTGAGGACTATGGCTACACCTTC
CASSAPAVSEDYGYTF
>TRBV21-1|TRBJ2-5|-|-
TGTGCCAGCATCGAGTTTATCGTGACAGGGAATAAGCAAGAGACCCAGTACTTC
CASIEFIVTGNKQETQYF
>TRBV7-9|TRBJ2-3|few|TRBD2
TGTGCCAGCAGCTTCGAGCGGGAGCAAGATACGCAGTATTTT
CASSFEREQDTQYF
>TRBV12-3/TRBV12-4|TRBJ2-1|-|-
TGTGCCAGCAGTACGGGACTCACCGAGTTCTTC
CASSTGLTEFF
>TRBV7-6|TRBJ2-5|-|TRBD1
TGTGCCAGCAGCGTAAGGGACAGACAAGAGACCCAGTACTTC
CASSVRDRQETQYF
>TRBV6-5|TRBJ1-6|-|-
TGTGCCAGCACCGAGGGACGCGGTAATTCACCCCTCCACTTT
CASTEGRGNSPLHF
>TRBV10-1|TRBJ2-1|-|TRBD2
TGCGCCAGCAGCCCGACTAGCGGGAAGAACAATGAGCAGTTCTTC
CASSPTSGKNNEQFF
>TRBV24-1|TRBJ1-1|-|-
TGTGCCACCAGTGATTTGTGGGGCACTGAAGCTTTCTTT
CATSDLWGTEAFF
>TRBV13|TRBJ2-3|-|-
TGTGCCAGCAGCAGTCGGGTCACTTGGGGGCCAGATACGCAGTATTTT
CASSSRVTWGPDTQYF
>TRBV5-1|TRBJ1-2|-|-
TGCGCCAGCAGCTGGAACAGTCGAAATGGCTACACCTTC
CASSWNSRNGYTF
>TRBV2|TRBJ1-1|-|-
TGTGCCAGCAGGGCGGGCATGAACACTGAAGCTTTCTTT
CASRAGMNTEAFF
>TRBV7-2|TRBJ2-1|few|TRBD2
TGTGCCAGCAGCTTAGTAGGACTAGCGAGTAGCTCCTACAATGAGCAGTTCTTC
CASSLVGLASSSYNEQFF
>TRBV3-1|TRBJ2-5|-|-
TGTGCCAGCAGCCAAGTAGCGAGGAAAGAGACCCAGTACTTC
CASSQVARKETQYF
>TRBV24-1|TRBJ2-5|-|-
TGTGCCACCAGTGAGGCAGGTTCAGGGACCCAGTACTTC
CATSEAGSGTQYF
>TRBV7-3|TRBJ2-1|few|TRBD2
TGTGCCAGCAGCTCCGGACTAGCGGGAGAGGGAGAGCAGTTCTTC
CASSSGLAGEGEQFF
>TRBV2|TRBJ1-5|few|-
TGTGCCAGCAGTGCGCAGGGCAATAGCAATCAGCCCCAGCATTTT
CASSAQGNSNQPQHF
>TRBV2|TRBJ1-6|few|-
TGTGCCAGCAGCTTACAGAGCTCCTATAATTCACCCCTCCACTTT
CASSLQSSYNSPLHF
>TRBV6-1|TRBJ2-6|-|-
TGTGCCAGCAGTGCCAGTGGGGAGTCTGGGGCCAACGTCCTGACTTTC
CASSASGESGANVLTF
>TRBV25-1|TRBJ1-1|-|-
TGTGCCAGCAAACTCATTCAAGCGGGGTTACCTGAAGCTTTCTTT
CASKLIQAGLPEAFF